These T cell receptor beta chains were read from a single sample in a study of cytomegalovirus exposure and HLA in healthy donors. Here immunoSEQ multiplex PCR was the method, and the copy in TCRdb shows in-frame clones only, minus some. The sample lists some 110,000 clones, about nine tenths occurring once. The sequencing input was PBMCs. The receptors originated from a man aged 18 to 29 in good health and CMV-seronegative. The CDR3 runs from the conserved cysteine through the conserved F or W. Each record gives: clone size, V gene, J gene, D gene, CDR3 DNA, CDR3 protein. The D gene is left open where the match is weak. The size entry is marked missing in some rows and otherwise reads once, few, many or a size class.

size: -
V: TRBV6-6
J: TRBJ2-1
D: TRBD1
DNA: TGTGCCAGCAGTTACTCCGGGACAGGGATATACAATGAGCAGTTCTTC
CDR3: CASSYSGTGIYNEQFF

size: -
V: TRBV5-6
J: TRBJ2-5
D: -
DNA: TGTGCCAGCAGCTTATGGGGGGGCGAGACCCAGTACTTC
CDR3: CASSLWGGETQYF

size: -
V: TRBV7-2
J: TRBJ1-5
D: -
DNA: TGTGCCAGCAGCTTAGGGACAATCAATCAGCCCCAGCATTTT
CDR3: CASSLGTINQPQHF

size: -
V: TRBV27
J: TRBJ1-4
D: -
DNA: TGTGCCAGCAGTTTAAGTACCAAGGGGGAAAAACTGTTTTTT
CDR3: CASSLSTKGEKLFF

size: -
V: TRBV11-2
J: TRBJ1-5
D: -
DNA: TGTGCCAGCAGCTTAGACAGGGGCGGCAATCAGCCCCAGCATTTT
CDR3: CASSLDRGGNQPQHF

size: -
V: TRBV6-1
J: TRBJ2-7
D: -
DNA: TGTGCCAGCACAGCCTCGCGGGGACCCTACGAGCAGTACTTC
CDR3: CASTASRGPYEQYF

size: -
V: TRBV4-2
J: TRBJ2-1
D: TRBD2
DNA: TGTGCCAGCAGCCAAGAGGTAGGAGCGGGAGCCGTCAATGAGCAGTTCTTC
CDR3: CASSQEVGAGAVNEQFF

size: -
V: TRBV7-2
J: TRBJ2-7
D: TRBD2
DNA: TGTGCCAGCAGCTTATTCGGCGGGGGGGCCTACGAGCAGTACTTC
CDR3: CASSLFGGGAYEQYF

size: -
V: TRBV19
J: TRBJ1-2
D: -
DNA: TGTGCCAGTACCCTTCGGGGGGGGCATGACTATGGCTACACCTTC
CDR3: CASTLRGGHDYGYTF

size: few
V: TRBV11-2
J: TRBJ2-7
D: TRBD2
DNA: TGTGCCAGCAGCTTAGCCGCTAGCGGGGGTTACGAGCAGTACTTC
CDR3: CASSLAASGGYEQYF

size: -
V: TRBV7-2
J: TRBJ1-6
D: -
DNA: TGTGCCAGCAGCGTGGGACAAACCAGATCACCCCTCCACTTT
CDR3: CASSVGQTRSPLHF

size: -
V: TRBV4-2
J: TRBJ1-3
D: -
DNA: TGTGCCAGCAGCCCCGGGGAGGGACTCGGCGGAAACACCATATATTTT
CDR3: CASSPGEGLGGNTIYF

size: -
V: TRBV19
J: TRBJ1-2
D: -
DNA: TGTGCCAGTAGTATAAGGGGGACTAACTATGGCTACACCTTC
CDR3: CASSIRGTNYGYTF

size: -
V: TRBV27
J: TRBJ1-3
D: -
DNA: TGTGCCAGCAGCCTAGGGGGTGGGACTGGAAACACCATATATTTT
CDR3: CASSLGGGTGNTIYF

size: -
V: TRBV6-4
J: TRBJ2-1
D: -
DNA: TGTGCCAGCAGTAATAGAGCCGGGACCTACAATGAGCAGTTCTTC
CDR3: CASSNRAGTYNEQFF

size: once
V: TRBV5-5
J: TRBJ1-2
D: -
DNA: TGTGCCAGCAGCTCAGGGGATTATGGCTACACCTTC
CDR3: CASSSGDYGYTF

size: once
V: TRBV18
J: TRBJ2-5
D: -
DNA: TGTGCCAGCTCACCACGGGTATTCCCGGGAGTCTCGCAGACCCAGTACTTC
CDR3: CASSPRVFPGVSQTQYF

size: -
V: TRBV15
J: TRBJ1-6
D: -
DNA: TGTGCCACCACGCCCCGGGCCTATAATTCACCCCTCCACTTT
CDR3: CATTPRAYNSPLHF

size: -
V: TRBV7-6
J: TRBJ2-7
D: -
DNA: TGTGCCAGCAGCTTACGGGTAAAGGACGAGCAGTACTTC
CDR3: CASSLRVKDEQYF

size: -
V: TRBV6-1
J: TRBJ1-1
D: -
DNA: TGTGCCAGCGGTCCGAGGGGAGGTGTAGCTTTCTTT
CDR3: CASGPRGGVAFF

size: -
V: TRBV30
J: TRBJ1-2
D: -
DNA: TGTGCCTGGAGTAAGACCCCGACAGCTACCTATGGCTACACCTTC
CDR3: CAWSKTPTATYGYTF

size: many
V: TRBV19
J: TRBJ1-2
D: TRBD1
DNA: TGTGCCAGTAGAGAAATTGCAGGGGGCTTCAACTATGGCTACACCTTC
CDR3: CASREIAGGFNYGYTF

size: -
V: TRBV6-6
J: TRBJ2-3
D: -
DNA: TGTGCCAGCAGTGCCGAGGACACAGATACGCAGTATTTT
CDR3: CASSAEDTDTQYF

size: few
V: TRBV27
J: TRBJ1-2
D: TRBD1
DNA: TGTGCCAGCAGTGTCGGGACAGGGGAGTCCTATGGCTACACCTTC
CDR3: CASSVGTGESYGYTF

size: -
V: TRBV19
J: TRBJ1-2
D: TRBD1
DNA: TGTGCCAGTATCGGTAGGGGGCGAGGCTACACCTTC
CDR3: CASIGRGRGYTF

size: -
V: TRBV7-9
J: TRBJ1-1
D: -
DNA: TGTGCCAGCAGCTACTCGGGGAACACTGAAGCTTTCTTT
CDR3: CASSYSGNTEAFF

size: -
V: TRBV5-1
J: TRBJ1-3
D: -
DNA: TGCGCCAGCAGCTTAACAGGGCCCGACTCTGGAAACACCATATATTTT
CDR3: CASSLTGPDSGNTIYF

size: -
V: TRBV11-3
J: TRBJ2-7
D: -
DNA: TGTGCCAGCAGCCAAAACTCCTACGAGCAGTACTTC
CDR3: CASSQNSYEQYF

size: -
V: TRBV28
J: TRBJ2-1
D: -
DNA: TGTGCCAGCAGAACGGGACTGGTGTACAATGAGCAGTTCTTC
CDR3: CASRTGLVYNEQFF

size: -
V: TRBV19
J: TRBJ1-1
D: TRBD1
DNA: TGTGCCAGTAGTGTACTTAACAGGGGTGAGACTGAAGCTTTCTTT
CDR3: CASSVLNRGETEAFF

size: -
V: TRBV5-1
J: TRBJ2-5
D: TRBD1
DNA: TGCGCCAGCAGCTTGCGACAGGGACAAGAGACCCAGTACTTC
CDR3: CASSLRQGQETQYF

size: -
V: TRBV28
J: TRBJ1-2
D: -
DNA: TGTGCCAGCAGCCAGCATTTGGAGGGGAACTATGGCTACACCTTC
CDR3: CASSQHLEGNYGYTF

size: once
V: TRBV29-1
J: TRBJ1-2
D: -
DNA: TGCAGCGTTGTAGGCAGGCTGAACTATGGCTACACCTTC
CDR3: CSVVGRLNYGYTF

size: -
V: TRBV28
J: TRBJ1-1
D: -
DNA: TGTGCCAGCAGTCCCGGACAGAGGAACACTGAAGCTTTCTTT
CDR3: CASSPGQRNTEAFF

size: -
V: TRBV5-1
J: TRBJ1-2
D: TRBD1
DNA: TGCGCCAGCAGCCCCCCGGGACAGGATGGCTACACCTTC
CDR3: CASSPPGQDGYTF

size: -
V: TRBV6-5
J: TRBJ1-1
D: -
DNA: TGTGCCAGCAGATATTCTTTCTCCACTGAAGCTTTCTTT
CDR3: CASRYSFSTEAFF

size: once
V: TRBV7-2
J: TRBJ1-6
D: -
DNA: TGTGCCAGCAGATTGCCCGGGTCACCCCTCCACTTT
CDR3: CASRLPGSPLHF

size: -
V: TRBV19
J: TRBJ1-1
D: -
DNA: TGTGCCAGTAGTACGCAGTTGACTGAAGCTTTCTTT
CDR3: CASSTQLTEAFF

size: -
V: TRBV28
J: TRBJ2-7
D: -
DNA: TGTGCCAGCAGGCCGGGACACGGCTACGAGCAGTACTTC
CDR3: CASRPGHGYEQYF

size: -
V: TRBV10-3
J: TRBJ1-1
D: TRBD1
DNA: TGTGCCATTGAAGGACAGGGTGGGACTGAAGCTTTCTTT
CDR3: CAIEGQGGTEAFF

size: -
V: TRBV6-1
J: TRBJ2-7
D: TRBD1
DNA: TGTGCCAGCACGACAGGGACAGTTTACGAGCAGTACTTC
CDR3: CASTTGTVYEQYF

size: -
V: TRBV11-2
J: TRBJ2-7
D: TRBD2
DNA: TGTGCCAGCAGCTTACCCGGACTAGCGGGGTCCTACGAGCAGTACTTC
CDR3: CASSLPGLAGSYEQYF

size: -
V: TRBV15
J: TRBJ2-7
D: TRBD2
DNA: TGTGCCACCAGCAGATCACTAGCGTCCATATCCTACGAGCAGTACTTC
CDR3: CATSRSLASISYEQYF

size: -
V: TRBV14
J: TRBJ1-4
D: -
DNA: TGTGCCAGCAGCCGAAAGACAGACACTAATGAAAAACTGTTTTTT
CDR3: CASSRKTDTNEKLFF

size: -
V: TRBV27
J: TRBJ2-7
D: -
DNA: TGTGCCAGCGGCAAAATGGGCAGGGGATCAATCCACGAGCAGTACTTC
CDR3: CASGKMGRGSIHEQYF

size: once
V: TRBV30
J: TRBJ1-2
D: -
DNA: TGTGCCTGGAGTACGGTAGCTAACTATGGCTACACCTTC
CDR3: CAWSTVANYGYTF

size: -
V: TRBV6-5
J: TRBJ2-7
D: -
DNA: TGTGCCAGCCGGACAAGAAAAAACTACGAGCAGTACTTC
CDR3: CASRTRKNYEQYF

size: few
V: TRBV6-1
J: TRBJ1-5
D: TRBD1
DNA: TGTGCCAGCAGTGATGGGACAGGGACAGGGGGTCAGCCCCAGCATTTT
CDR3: CASSDGTGTGGQPQHF

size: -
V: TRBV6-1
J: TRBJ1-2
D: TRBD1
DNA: TGTGCCAGCAGTGATATACACCGGACAGGGGAGAACTATGGCTACACCTTC
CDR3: CASSDIHRTGENYGYTF

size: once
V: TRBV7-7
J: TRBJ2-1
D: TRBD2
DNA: TGTGCCAGCAGCACGGGACTAGCGGGACGCGGCTACAATGAGCAGTTCTTC
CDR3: CASSTGLAGRGYNEQFF

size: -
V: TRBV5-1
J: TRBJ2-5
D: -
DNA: TGCGCCAGCAGCTTGGCCAGCGGTGAAGAGACCCAGTACTTC
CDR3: CASSLASGEETQYF

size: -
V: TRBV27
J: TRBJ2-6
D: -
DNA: TGTGCCAGCAACAGGGCGGGTGGGGCCAACGTCCTGACTTTC
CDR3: CASNRAGGANVLTF

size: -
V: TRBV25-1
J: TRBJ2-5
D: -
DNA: TGTGCCAGCAGTGACCCTCTAGTAGGGGAACAAGAGACCCAGTACTTC
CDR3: CASSDPLVGEQETQYF

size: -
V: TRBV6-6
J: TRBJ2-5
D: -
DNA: TGTGCCAGCGGCGGGGCTGTCGGGGAGACCCAGTACTTC
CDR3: CASGGAVGETQYF

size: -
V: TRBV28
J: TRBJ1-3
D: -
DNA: TGTGCCAGCATTCTAAGGGGATCGAGTGGAAACACCATATATTTT
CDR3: CASILRGSSGNTIYF

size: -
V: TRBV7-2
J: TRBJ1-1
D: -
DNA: TGTGCCAGCAAGCACCAGAACACTGAAGCTTTCTTT
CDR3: CASKHQNTEAFF

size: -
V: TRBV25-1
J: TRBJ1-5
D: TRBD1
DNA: TGTGCCAGCAGATCCCCTAAGGACAGGGCCTATCAGCCCCAGCATTTT
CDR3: CASRSPKDRAYQPQHF

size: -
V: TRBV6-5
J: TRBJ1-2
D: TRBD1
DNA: TGTGCCAGCAGTTACCCAGGGACAGGGATCTATGGCTACACCTTC
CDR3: CASSYPGTGIYGYTF

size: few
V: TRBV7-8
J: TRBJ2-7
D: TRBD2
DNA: TGTGCCAGCAGCGACAGACTAGCTCTCCGATCCTACGAGCAGTACTTC
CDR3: CASSDRLALRSYEQYF